This T cell receptor (beta chain) was observed in a study of regulatory T cells in long-lasting Graves disease. Study context: Antithyroid drug intake by newly diagnosed Graves' patients had lasted under 3 months.

V gave up 5 bases and J gave up 6 bases, with 11 bases separating them. Germline CDR1 reads SGHTA; CDR2 reads FQGNSA. The CDR3 is 13 amino acids. This clonotype was recorded at least ten times. No antigen is known for it. General study results and limits: With persistent disease, TRBV28, TRBJ1-2 and TRBJ2-5 were the favored segments. With some 2,700 shared public clonotypes, persistent patients exceeded new patients, who shared roughly 920.

CDR3-region Arm-PCR and iRepertoire HTBI primers produced the TCR beta libraries. In the original workflow: Among the samples, roughly 61 TRBV and around 15 TRBJ segments were identified. MiXCR, run by TCRdb on the multiplex PCR reads, gives a single entry per CDR3 protein. None of the V and J calls come from the authors' own analysis; TCRdb made them. The sample lists a few hundred thousand distinct CDR3 sequences; 15% to 20% were seen once. The time point was: newly diagnosed GD, antithyroid drugs for less than 3 months. Isolated PBMC RNA provided the starting material for the TCR library. This receptor was obtained from a female donor with Graves disease. J is TRBJ1-5 and V is TRBV7-2; perhaps TRBD1 as D (6 bases). The source material was peripheral blood mononuclear cells (PBMCs), sampled at new diagnosis, from a patient treated with antithyroid drugs. As DNA, the CDR3 is TGTGCCAGCAGCCAGGGGTTGGGTCAGCCCCAGCATTTT. It codes for CASSQGLGQPQHF.